Listed below are T cell receptor beta chains from one sample, sequenced in a study of response to subunit inactivated influenza vaccine. TCRdb reanalysed the RT-PCR reads using MiXCR and keeps one entry per CDR3 protein. The table lists hundreds of thousands of distinct CDR3 sequences, about 18% of them singletons. Sequenced material: PBMCs from blood, taken more than 4 days after vaccination. The receptors were sampled from a man aged 50 or older who received an inactivated influenza vaccine. Both conserved end residues are part of each CDR3. Fields, in order: V gene, D gene, clone size, J gene, CDR3 protein, CDR3 DNA. The D gene is left open where the match is weak. Where a row states a size, it is once, few, many or the class of an expanded clone; other rows omit it.

>TRBV27|TRBD1|few|TRBJ2-1
CASSTTGGGNEQFF
TGTGCCAGCAGTACTACAGGGGGAGGCAATGAGCAGTTCTTC
>TRBV24-1|NA|few|TRBJ2-7
CATSEVDRERDYYEQYF
TGTGCCACCAGTGAAGTTGATAGGGAGAGAGACTACTACGAGCAGTACTTC
>TRBV20-1|NA|few|TRBJ2-2
CSARDLNTGELFF
TGCAGTGCTAGGGACTTAAACACCGGGGAGCTGTTTTTT
>TRBV20-1|TRBD2|few|TRBJ2-7
CSASRIAGDEYEQYF
TGCAGTGCTAGTCGTATAGCGGGGGACGAGTACGAGCAGTACTTC
>TRBV15|TRBD2|NA|TRBJ2-7
CATSRAGTSGNYEQYF
TGTGCCACCAGCAGAGCCGGGACTAGCGGGAACTACGAGCAGTACTTC
>TRBV10-2|TRBD2|NA|TRBJ2-3
CASSVLAGGPLDTQYF
TGCGCCAGCAGTGTACTAGCGGGGGGGCCGCTGGATACGCAGTATTTT
>TRBV4-3|NA|few|TRBJ2-6
CASSQIGSGANVLTF
TGCGCCAGCAGCCAGATCGGATCTGGGGCCAACGTCCTGACTTTC
>TRBV5-1|NA|NA|TRBJ2-7
CASSLGDSLNEQYF
TGCGCCAGCAGCTTGGGTGACAGCCTAAACGAGCAGTACTTC
>TRBV27|TRBD1|many|TRBJ2-4
CASSLVGQGKNIQYF
TGTGCCAGCAGCCTCGTCGGACAGGGGAAAAACATTCAGTACTTC
>TRBV9|TRBD2|few|TRBJ2-7
CASNDGGSSHEQYF
TGTGCCAGTAACGACGGCGGGAGTTCACACGAGCAGTACTTC
>TRBV28|NA|few|TRBJ2-7
CASSLWAVQYF
TGTGCCAGCAGTTTATGGGCGGTGCAGTACTTC
>TRBV6-2/TRBV6-3|NA|NA|TRBJ1-1
CASQIDTAKAFF
TGTGCCAGCCAAATTGACACCGCCAAAGCTTTCTTT
>TRBV28|NA|NA|TRBJ2-4
CASRRALDPSLAKNIQYF
TGTGCCAGCCGTAGGGCCCTGGATCCCTCACTAGCCAAAAACATTCAGTACTTC
>TRBV7-9|NA|few|TRBJ1-3
CASSSNSGNTIYF
TGTGCCAGCAGCAGTAACTCTGGAAACACCATATATTTT
>TRBV29-1|TRBD2|NA|TRBJ2-3
CSVRLAGGPTDTQYF
TGCAGCGTGAGACTAGCGGGGGGGCCTACAGATACGCAGTATTTT
>TRBV9|NA|NA|TRBJ2-1
CASSVGNSYNEQFF
TGTGCCAGCAGCGTAGGGAACTCTTACAATGAGCAGTTCTTC
>TRBV4-1|TRBD1|NA|TRBJ1-4
CASSQFRQGREKLFF
TGCGCCAGCAGCCAATTCAGACAGGGACGTGAAAAACTGTTTTTT
>TRBV12-3/TRBV12-4|NA|few|TRBJ2-6
CASTPRDISSGANVLTF
TGTGCCAGCACCCCCCGGGACATTAGTTCTGGGGCCAACGTCCTGACTTTC
>TRBV24-1|NA|NA|TRBJ2-5
CATEGGETQYF
TGTGCCACCGAGGGTGGTGAGACCCAGTACTTC
>TRBV5-1|TRBD2|NA|TRBJ2-2
CASSLELAGGPANTGELFF
TGCGCCAGCAGCTTGGAGCTAGCGGGAGGCCCAGCGAACACCGGGGAGCTGTTTTTT
>TRBV7-2|NA|NA|TRBJ1-6
CASSSTDYNSPLHF
TGTGCCAGCAGCTCGACAGATTATAATTCACCCCTCCACTTT
>TRBV28|NA|NA|TRBJ2-1
CASSQGSVFEQFF
TGTGCCAGCAGCCAGGGGAGCGTTTTTGAGCAGTTCTTC
>TRBV7-2|TRBD1|NA|TRBJ2-5
CASSPLTGWETHYF
TGTGCCAGCAGCCCCCTGACAGGGTGGGAGACCCACTACTTC
>TRBV24-1|NA|few|TRBJ2-1
CATSDSVGYNEQFF
TGTGCCACCAGTGACAGCGTGGGGTACAATGAGCAGTTCTTC
>TRBV6-1|TRBD2|NA|TRBJ2-1
CASMSGRTSYNEQFF
TGTGCCAGCATGAGCGGGAGAACCTCCTACAATGAGCAGTTCTTC
>TRBV12-3/TRBV12-4|NA|few|TRBJ2-7
CASSFFHEQYF
TGTGCCAGCAGTTTTTTCCACGAGCAGTACTTC